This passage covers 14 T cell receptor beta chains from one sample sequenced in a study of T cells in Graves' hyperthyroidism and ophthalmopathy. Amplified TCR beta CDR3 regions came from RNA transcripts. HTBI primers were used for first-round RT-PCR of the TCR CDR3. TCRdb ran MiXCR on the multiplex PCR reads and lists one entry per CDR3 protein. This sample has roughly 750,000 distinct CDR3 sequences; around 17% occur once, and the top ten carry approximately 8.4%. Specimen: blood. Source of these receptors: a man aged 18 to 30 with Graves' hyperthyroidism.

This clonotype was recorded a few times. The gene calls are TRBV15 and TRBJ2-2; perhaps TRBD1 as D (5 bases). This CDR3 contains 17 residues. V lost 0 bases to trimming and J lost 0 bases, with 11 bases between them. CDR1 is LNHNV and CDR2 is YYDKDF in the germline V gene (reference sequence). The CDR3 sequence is CATSREGPKANTGELFF. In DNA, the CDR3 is TGTGCCACCAGCAGAGAGGGGCCGAAGGCGAACACCGGGGAGCTGTTTTTT.

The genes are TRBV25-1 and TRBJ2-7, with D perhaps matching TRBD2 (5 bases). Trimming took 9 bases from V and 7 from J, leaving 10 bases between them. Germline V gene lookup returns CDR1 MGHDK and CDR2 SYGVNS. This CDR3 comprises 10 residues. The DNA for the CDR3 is TGTGCCAGTCGGGGAGAGGAGCAGTACTTC. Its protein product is CASRGEEQYF.

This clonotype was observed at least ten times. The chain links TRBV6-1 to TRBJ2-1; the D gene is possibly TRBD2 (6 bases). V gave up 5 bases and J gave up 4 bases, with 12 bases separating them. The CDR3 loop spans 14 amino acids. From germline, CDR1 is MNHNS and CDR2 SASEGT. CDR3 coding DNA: TGTGCCAGCAGTCGGGGCGCGGGATACAATGAGCAGTTCTTC. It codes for CASSRGAGYNEQFF.

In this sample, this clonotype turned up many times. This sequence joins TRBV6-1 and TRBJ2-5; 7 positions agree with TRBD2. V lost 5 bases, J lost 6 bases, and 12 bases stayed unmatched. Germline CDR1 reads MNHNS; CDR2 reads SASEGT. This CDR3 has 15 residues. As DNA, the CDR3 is TGTGCCAGCAGTACCCTGGGGAGGGTGAGGAAGACCCAGTACTTC. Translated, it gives CASSTLGRVRKTQYF.

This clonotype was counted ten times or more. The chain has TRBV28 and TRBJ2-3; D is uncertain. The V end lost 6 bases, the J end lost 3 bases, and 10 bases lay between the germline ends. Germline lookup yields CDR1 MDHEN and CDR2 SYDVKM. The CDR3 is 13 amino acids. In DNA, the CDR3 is TGTGCCAGCAGCCCGGTCGGGACAGATACGCAGTATTTT. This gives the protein CASSPVGTDTQYF.

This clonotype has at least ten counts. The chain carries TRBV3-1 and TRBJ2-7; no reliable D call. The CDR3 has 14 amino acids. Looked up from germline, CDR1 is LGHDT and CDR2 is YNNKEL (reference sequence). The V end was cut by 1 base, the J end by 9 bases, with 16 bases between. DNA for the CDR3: TGTGCCAGCAGCCAAGGACTGGGTAAGGTTGGGCAGTACTTC. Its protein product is CASSQGLGKVGQYF.

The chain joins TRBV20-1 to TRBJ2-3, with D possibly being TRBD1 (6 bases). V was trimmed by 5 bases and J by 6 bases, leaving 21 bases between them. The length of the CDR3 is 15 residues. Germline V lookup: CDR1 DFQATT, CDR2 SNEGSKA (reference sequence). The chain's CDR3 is CSAGGAAGAPDTQYF. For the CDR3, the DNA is TGCAGTGCTGGAGGCGCGGCAGGGGCTCCCGATACGCAGTATTTT.

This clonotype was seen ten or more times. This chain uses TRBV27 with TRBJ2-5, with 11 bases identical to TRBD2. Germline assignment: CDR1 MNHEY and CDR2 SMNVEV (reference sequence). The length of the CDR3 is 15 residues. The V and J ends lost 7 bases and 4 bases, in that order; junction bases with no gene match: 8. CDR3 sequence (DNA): TGTGCCAGCATAAGAATGACTAGCGGGATAGAGACCCAGTACTTC. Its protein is CASIRMTSGIETQYF.

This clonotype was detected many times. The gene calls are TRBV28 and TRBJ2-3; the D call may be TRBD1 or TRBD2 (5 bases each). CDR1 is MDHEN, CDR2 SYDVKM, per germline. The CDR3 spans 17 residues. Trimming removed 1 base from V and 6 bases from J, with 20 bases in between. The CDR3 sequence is CASSLSASGSYADTQYF. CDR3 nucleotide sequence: TGTGCCAGCAGTTTATCCGCTTCAGGGAGCTATGCGGATACGCAGTATTTT.

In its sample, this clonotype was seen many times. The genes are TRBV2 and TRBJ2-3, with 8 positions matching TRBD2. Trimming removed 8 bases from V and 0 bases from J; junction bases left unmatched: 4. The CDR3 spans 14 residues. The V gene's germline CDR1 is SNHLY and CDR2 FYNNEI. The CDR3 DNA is TGTGCCAGCCTACTAGCGGATAGCACAGATACGCAGTATTTT. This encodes CASLLADSTDTQYF. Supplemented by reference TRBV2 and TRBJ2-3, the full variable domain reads EPEVTQTPSHQVTQMGQEVILRCVPISNHLYFYWYRQILGQKVEFLVSFYNNEISEKSEIFDDQFSVERPDGSNFTLKIRSTKLEDSAMYFCASLLADSTDTQYFGPGTRLTVL.

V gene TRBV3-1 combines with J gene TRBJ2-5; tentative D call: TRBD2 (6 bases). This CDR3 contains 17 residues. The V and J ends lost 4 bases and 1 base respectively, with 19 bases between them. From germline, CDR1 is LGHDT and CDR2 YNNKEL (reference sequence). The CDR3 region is CASSLKGGGTSQETQYF. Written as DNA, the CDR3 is TGTGCCAGCAGCCTCAAGGGTGGCGGGACTTCCCAAGAGACCCAGTACTTC.

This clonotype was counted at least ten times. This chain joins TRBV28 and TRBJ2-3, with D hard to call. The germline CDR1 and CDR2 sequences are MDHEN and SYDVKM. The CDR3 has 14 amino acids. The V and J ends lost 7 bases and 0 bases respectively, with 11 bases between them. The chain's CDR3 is CASMAALSTDTQYF. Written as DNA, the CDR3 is TGTGCCAGCATGGCGGCTTTGAGCACAGATACGCAGTATTTT.

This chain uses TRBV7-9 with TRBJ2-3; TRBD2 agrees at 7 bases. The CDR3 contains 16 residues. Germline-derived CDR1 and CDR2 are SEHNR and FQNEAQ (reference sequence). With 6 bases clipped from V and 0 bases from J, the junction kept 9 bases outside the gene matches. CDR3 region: CASSVGIAGSTDTQYF. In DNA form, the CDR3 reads TGTGCCAGCAGTGTGGGGATAGCGGGTAGCACAGATACGCAGTATTTT.

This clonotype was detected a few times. CDR3 DNA sequence: TGTGCCAGCTCCCCGGGGGGGGCCCAATACGAGCAGTACTTC. This sequence encodes CASSPGGAQYEQYF. The rearrangement joins TRBV28 to TRBJ2-7, with 8 bases identical to TRBD2. CDR3 length: 14 residues. Germline CDR1 reads MDHEN; CDR2 reads SYDVKM. With V trimmed by 8 bases and J by 4 bases, 10 bases remained unmatched.